These 27 T cell receptor beta chains came from one sample sequenced in a study of blood T cells in healthy people across ages. Alongside a J-beta primer mix, a sample-barcoded 5' primer served in a second PCR lasting roughly 6 to 11 cycles. TCRdb re-analysed the 5' RACE reads in MiXCR, keeping a single row per CDR3 protein. In the table there are hundreds of thousands of distinct CDR3 sequences, roughly three fifths of which are singletons. Sequenced: blood. All receptors derive from a middle-aged man in good health.

This clonotype showed up many times. The chain links TRBV24-1 to TRBJ2-6; D gene ambiguous. The length of the CDR3 is 16 residues. CDR1 and CDR2 (germline): KGHDR, SFDVKD. Between the trimmed V and J ends, which lost 4 bases and 2 bases, there was a span of 11 bases. DNA for the CDR3: TGTGCCACCAGTGACCGCCGGTATCCTGGGGCCAACGTCCTGACTTTC. It yields the protein CATSDRRYPGANVLTF.

The chain has TRBV25-1 and TRBJ2-5; D is perhaps TRBD1 (5 bases). Germline lookup yields CDR1 MGHDK and CDR2 SYGVNS. The CDR3 runs to 14 residues. V was trimmed by 2 bases and J by 3 bases, leaving 10 bases between them. CDR3 sequence: CASSEKGFEETQYF. For the CDR3, the DNA is TGTGCCAGCAGTGAAAAGGGGTTCGAAGAGACCCAGTACTTC.

This chain links TRBV12-3 or TRBV12-4 with TRBJ2-5; 7 bases agree with TRBD1. The CDR3 has 14 residues. V lost 7 bases and J lost 5; bases outside the gene matches: 10. The CDR3 reads CASNRQGLKETQYF. CDR3 sequence (DNA): TGTGCCAGCAACCGACAGGGTTTGAAGGAGACCCAGTACTTC.

The rearrangement uses TRBV9 and TRBJ2-3, with D uncertain. Germline V gene data show CDR1 as SGDLS and CDR2 as YYNGEE. This CDR3 has 15 residues. Trimming took off 4 bases at V and 0 bases at J, with 12 bases between the two ends. The CDR3 DNA is TGTGCCAGCAGCCCGACCATGGACAGCACAGATACGCAGTATTTT. Translating it yields CASSPTMDSTDTQYF.

The chain has TRBV10-2 and TRBJ1-5, with D possibly matching TRBD1 (5 bases). CDR1 WSHSY and CDR2 SAAADI come from the germline V gene. V lost 1 base, J lost 7 bases, and 17 bases lay in between. This CDR3 comprises 16 residues. The CDR3 loop reads CASSELAGTDWQPQHF. CDR3 bases: TGCGCCAGCAGTGAGTTGGCAGGGACGGATTGGCAGCCCCAGCATTTT.

The chain links TRBV7-2 to TRBJ2-2, with D unclear. Germline V lookup: CDR1 SGHTA, CDR2 FQGNSA. The CDR3 has 14 residues. Between the trimmed V and J ends, which lost 6 bases and 2 bases, there was a span of 10 bases. The CDR3 DNA sequence: TGTGCCAGCAGTCTAGTACTCAACACCGGGGAGCTGTTTTTT. This gives the protein CASSLVLNTGELFF. Full variable domain (outside the CDR3, taken from reference TRBV7-2 and TRBJ2-2): GAGVSQSPSNKVTEKGKDVELRCDPISGHTALYWYRQSLGQGLEFLIYFQGNSAPDKSGLPSDRFSAERTGGSVSTLTIQRTQQEDSAVYLCASSLVLNTGELFFGEGSRLTVL.

J is TRBJ2-7 and V is TRBV11-2; D possibly matches TRBD1 or TRBD2 (5 bases each). V was pared by 1 base and J by 4 bases, with 11 bases between. Germline CDR1 reads SGHAT; CDR2 reads FQNNGV. The length of the CDR3 is 14 residues. The CDR3 protein is CASSLGFGTYEQYF. The CDR3 nucleotides read TGTGCCAGCAGCTTAGGGTTTGGGACGTACGAGCAGTACTTC.

The chain recombines TRBV2 with TRBJ1-2; 8 nucleotides line up with TRBD1. The germline gives CDR1 SNHLY, CDR2 FYNNEI. The trim removed 7 bases at V and 5 bases at J, leaving 6 bases unmatched. The CDR3 consists of 13 residues. The CDR3 loop reads CASTTGDSYGYTF. CDR3 DNA sequence: TGTGCCAGCACGACAGGGGATTCTTATGGCTACACCTTC.

This clonotype showed up just a few times. The CDR3 DNA reads TGCAGCGTTGTAGGTGGCGGGGGAAGCACAGATACGCAGTATTTT. Protein product: CSVVGGGGSTDTQYF. This sequence joins TRBV29-1 and TRBJ2-3; 7 positions match TRBD2. This CDR3 has 15 amino acids. Trimming removed 4 bases from V and 0 bases from J; junction bases left unmatched: 7. Germline CDR1 is SQVTM and CDR2 is ANQGSEA.

The V and J genes are TRBV12-3 or TRBV12-4 and TRBJ1-1; D may be TRBD1 (5 bases). The CDR3 is 14 residues long. Trimming pared 2 bases from V and 11 bases from J, leaving 18 bases between. The CDR3 loop is CASSLHAWGGGAFF. The CDR3 bases are TGTGCCAGCAGTTTACACGCTTGGGGCGGTGGGGCTTTCTTT.

The V gene is TRBV28, the J gene TRBJ2-7; D not certain. CDR3 length equals 11 residues. The V end lost 4 bases, the J end lost 3 bases, and 4 bases lay between the germline ends. CDR1 and CDR2 from the germline V gene are MDHEN and SYDVKM. The CDR3 loop reads CASSWIYEQYF. The CDR3 nucleotides are TGTGCCAGCAGTTGGATCTACGAGCAGTACTTC. The full variable domain, completed using reference TRBV28 and TRBJ2-7, is DVKVTQSSRYLVKRTGEKVFLECVQDMDHENMFWYRQDPGLGLRLIYFSYDVKMKEKGDIPEGYSVSREKKERFSLILESASTNQTSMYLCASSWIYEQYFGPGTRLTVT.

Of note for this clonotype: One junction end does not reproduce the germline sequence, and a read error may be involved. The rearrangement joins TRBV25-1 to TRBJ2-7, with TRBD2 identical over 9 bases. The last part of the DNA fits TRBJ2-5 better; the J call may be wrong. This CDR3 has 16 residues. Germline V gene lookup returns CDR1 MGHDK and CDR2 SYGVNS. CDR3 sequence: CACSVIAGVSGETQYF. The CDR3 DNA is TGTGCCTGCAGTGTGATAGCGGGAGTCTCTGGGGAGACCCAGTACTTC.

V gene TRBV28 combines with J gene TRBJ1-6, with D possibly matching TRBD1 (5 bases). This CDR3 comprises 14 residues. Germline CDR1 is MDHEN and CDR2 is SYDVKM. V lost 7 bases, J lost 5 bases, and 12 bases lay in between. CDR3 coding DNA: TGTGCCAGCACCCCCGGCAGGGATAATTCACCCCTCCACTTT. Amino acid sequence: CASTPGRDNSPLHF.

The chain has TRBV29-1 and TRBJ2-7, with D perhaps matching TRBD2 (6 bases). The CDR3 extends over 12 amino acids. Trimming pared 6 bases from V and 6 bases from J, leaving 15 bases between. In germline, CDR1 is SQVTM, CDR2 ANQGSEA. In nucleotides, the CDR3 is TGCAGCGTGATAAGACTAGTAGGCGAGCAGTACTTC. Amino acids: CSVIRLVGEQYF.

The rearrangement links TRBV9 to TRBJ2-3, with TRBD2 identical over 9 bases. The CDR3 has 16 residues. Germline V lookup: CDR1 SGDLS, CDR2 YYNGEE. V trimming: 7 bases; J trimming: 3 bases; junction bases outside the gene matches: 12. DNA for the CDR3: TGTGCCAGCCTGTCCGCGCGGGAGGGCCCAACAGATACGCAGTATTTT. It translates to CASLSAREGPTDTQYF.

This rearrangement joins TRBV6-5 to TRBJ2-3; D call uncertain. The CDR3 length is 11 residues. CDR1 is MNHEY, CDR2 SVGAGI, per germline. Trimming took off 5 bases at V and 8 bases at J, with 8 bases between the two ends. CDR3 DNA: TGTGCCAGCAGTGAGGCGAGTACGCAGTATTTT. Translation gives CASSEASTQYF.

The gene calls are TRBV20-1 and TRBJ1-2, with TRBD1 matching over 10 bases. After removal of 7 bases from V and 3 bases from J, the junction contained 5 bases not matched to a gene. The CDR3 sequence is 13 residues long. Germline V CDR1 and CDR2: DFQATT, SNEGSKA (reference sequence). As DNA, the CDR3 is TGCAGTGAATGGGACAGGGGAGACTATGGCTACACCTTC. This codes for CSEWDRGDYGYTF.

J is TRBJ2-5 and V is TRBV6-6; 8 nucleotides agree with TRBD2. CDR3 length: 15 amino acids. The junction had 8 bases not matched to a gene; V was cut back by 5 bases and J by 3 bases. The V gene's germline CDR1 is MNHNY and CDR2 SVGAGI (reference sequence). The DNA for the CDR3 is TGTGCCAGCAGTACCATGCGGGGGGTAAAAGAGACCCAGTACTTC. This encodes CASSTMRGVKETQYF.

In DNA, the CDR3 is TGTGCCAGCAGATTGCTCCCATCGATTGGCGAGAGCTACGAGCAGTACTTC. It encodes CASRLLPSIGESYEQYF. The chain has TRBV2 and TRBJ2-7; D remains ambiguous. CDR1 is SNHLY and CDR2 is FYNNEI in the germline V gene. V lost 6 bases to trimming and J lost 3 bases, with 24 bases between them. CDR3 length: 17 amino acids.

The chain recombines TRBV20-1 with TRBJ1-2; perhaps TRBD1 as D (5 bases). This CDR3 has 13 amino acids. Germline CDR1 reads DFQATT; CDR2 reads SNEGSKA (reference sequence). Trimming took 5 bases from V and 5 from J, leaving 15 bases between them. The CDR3 spells CSADRDGRYGYTF. The CDR3 nucleotides read TGCAGTGCTGACCGGGACGGACGATATGGCTACACCTTC.

A few counts support this clonotype. V is TRBV9 and J is TRBJ2-1, with D possibly called TRBD1 or TRBD2 (7 bases each). Germline CDR1 SGDLS, CDR2 YYNGEE. This CDR3 has 17 amino acids. Deletions cut 0 bases from V and 5 bases from J, with 18 bases between. Written as DNA, the CDR3 is TGTGCCAGCAGCGTAGGCAGGGGGGGCTACTACAACAATGAGCAGTTCTTC. This sequence encodes CASSVGRGGYYNNEQFF.

The rearrangement links TRBV29-1 to TRBJ2-7; 9 nucleotides match TRBD1. The V gene's germline CDR1 is SQVTM and CDR2 ANQGSEA. This CDR3 has 14 amino acids. Unmatched junction bases numbered 7, after V lost 3 bases and J lost 4 bases. The CDR3 DNA sequence: TGCAGCGTTGATTCTGGGACAGGGAATTACGAGCAGTACTTC. Amino acids: CSVDSGTGNYEQYF.

The table lists this clonotype with a count of one. J is TRBJ2-3 and V is TRBV18; 7 positions agree with TRBD2. V lost 9 bases to trimming and J lost 3 bases; unmatched junction nucleotides: 6. Looked up from germline, CDR1 is KGHSH and CDR2 is LQKENI. This CDR3 contains 13 residues. CDR3 bases: TGTGCCAGTGCGGGGGATTCGACAGATACGCAGTATTTT. Its translation is CASAGDSTDTQYF. The full variable domain, with the rest looked up from reference TRBV18 and TRBJ2-3, is NAGVMQNPRHLVRRRGQEARLRCSPMKGHSHVYWYRQLPEEGLKFMVYLQKENIIDESGMPKERFSAEFPKEGPSILRIQQVVRGDSAAYFCASAGDSTDTQYFGPGTRLTVL.

A note on this clonotype: A junction boundary mismatches the germline segment, possibly from a read error. This CDR3 reads CATSGEAPGRTGGSDTQYF. As DNA, the CDR3 is TGTGCCACCAGCGGAGAAGCCCCCGGGAGGACAGGGGGCTCAGATACGCAGTATTTT. V gene TRBV15 combines with J gene TRBJ2-3; TRBD1 matches at 11 bases. The CDR3 length is 19 residues. Per germline, CDR1 LNHNV and CDR2 YYDKDF (reference sequence).

This clonotype came up once. This chain joins TRBV27 and TRBJ2-1; D may match TRBD1 or TRBD2 (5 bases each). There are 16 residues in the CDR3. Germline CDR1 MNHEY, CDR2 SMNVEV (reference sequence). The V end was cut by 2 bases, the J end by 3 bases, with 14 bases between. CDR3 nucleotide sequence: TGTGCCAGCAGTTTAACAGGACGAGGGAACTACAATGAGCAGTTCTTC. This gives the protein CASSLTGRGNYNEQFF.

The genes are TRBV20-1 and TRBJ2-5; D gene ambiguous. There are 9 residues in the CDR3. V was shortened by 8 bases and J by 4 bases, with 5 bases between the two germline ends. Germline lookup yields CDR1 DFQATT and CDR2 SNEGSKA (reference sequence). CDR3 sequence: CSSTETQYF. The CDR3 coding sequence is TGCAGTTCCACAGAGACCCAGTACTTC.

J is TRBJ2-3 and V is TRBV5-1, with D perhaps TRBD2 (6 bases). The CDR3 runs 16 residues. CDR1 and CDR2 (germline): SGHRS, YFSETQ. Trimming took off 1 base at V and 0 bases at J, with 12 bases between the two ends. CDR3 protein: CASSLNGGASTDTQYF. CDR3 coding DNA: TGCGCCAGCAGCTTGAACGGCGGGGCGAGCACAGATACGCAGTATTTT.